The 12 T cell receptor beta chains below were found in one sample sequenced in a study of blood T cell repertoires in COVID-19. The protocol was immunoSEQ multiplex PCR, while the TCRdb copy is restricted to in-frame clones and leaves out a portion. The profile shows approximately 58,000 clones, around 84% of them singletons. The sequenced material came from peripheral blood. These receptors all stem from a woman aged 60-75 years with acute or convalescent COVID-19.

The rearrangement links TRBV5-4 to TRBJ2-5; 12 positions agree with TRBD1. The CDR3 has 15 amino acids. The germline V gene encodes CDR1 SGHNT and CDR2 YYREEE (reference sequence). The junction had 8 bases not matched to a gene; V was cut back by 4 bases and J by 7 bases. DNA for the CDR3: TGTGCCAGCAGCCAGGGGACAGGGGGCGCGGGGACCCAGTACTTC. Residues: CASSQGTGGAGTQYF.

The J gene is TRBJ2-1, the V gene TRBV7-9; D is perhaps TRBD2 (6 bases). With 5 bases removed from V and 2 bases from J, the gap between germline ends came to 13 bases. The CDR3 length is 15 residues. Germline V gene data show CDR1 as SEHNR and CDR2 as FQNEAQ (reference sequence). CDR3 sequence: CASSQDGGPYNEQFF. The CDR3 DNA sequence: TGTGCCAGCAGCCAAGACGGGGGACCCTACAATGAGCAGTTCTTC.

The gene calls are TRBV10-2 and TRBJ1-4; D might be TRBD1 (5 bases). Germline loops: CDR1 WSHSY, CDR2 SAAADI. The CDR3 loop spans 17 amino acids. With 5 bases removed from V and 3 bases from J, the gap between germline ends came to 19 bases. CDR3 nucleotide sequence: TGCGCCAGCAGTTTAAGGCTGCGGGACCACTCTAATGAAAAACTGTTTTTT. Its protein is CASSLRLRDHSNEKLFF.

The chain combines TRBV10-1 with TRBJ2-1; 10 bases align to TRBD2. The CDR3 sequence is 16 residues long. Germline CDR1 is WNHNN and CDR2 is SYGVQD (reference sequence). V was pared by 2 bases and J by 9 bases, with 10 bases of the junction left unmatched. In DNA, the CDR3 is TGCGCCAGCAGTGAGCGACCTAGCGGGGGTAGAAGTGAGCAGTTCTTC. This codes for CASSERPSGGRSEQFF.

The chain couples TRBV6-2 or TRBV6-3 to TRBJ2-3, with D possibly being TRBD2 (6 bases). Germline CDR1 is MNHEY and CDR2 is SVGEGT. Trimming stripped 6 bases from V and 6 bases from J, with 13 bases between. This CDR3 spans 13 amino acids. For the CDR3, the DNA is TGTGCCAGCAGCCCGGGTCTAGCGGATACGCAGTATTTT. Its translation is CASSPGLADTQYF.

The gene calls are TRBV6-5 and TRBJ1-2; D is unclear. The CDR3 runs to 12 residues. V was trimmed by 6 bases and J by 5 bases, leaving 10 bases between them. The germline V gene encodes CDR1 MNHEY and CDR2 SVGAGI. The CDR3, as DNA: TGTGCCAGCAGCCTACACAGTTATGGCTACACCTTC. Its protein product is CASSLHSYGYTF.

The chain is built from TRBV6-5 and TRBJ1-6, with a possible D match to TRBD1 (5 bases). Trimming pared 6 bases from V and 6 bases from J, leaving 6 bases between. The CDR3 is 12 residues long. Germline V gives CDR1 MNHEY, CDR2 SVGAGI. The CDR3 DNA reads TGTGCCAGCAGACAGGTTAATTCACCCCTCCACTTT. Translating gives CASRQVNSPLHF.

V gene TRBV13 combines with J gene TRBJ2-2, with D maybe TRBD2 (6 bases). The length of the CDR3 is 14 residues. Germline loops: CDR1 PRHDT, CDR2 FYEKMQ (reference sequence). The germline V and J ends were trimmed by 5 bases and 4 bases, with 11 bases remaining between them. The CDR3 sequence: CASSPRGFTGELFF. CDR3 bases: TGTGCCAGCAGCCCGCGGGGCTTCACCGGGGAGCTGTTTTTT.

The CDR3 nucleotides are TGTGCCAGCAGTCCCCATCCCTCTGGAAACACCATATATTTT. It encodes CASSPHPSGNTIYF. The chain has TRBV6-6 and TRBJ1-3; D gene ambiguous. The V gene lost 5 bases and the J gene lost 0 bases, with 8 bases spanning the gap. CDR1 is MNHNY and CDR2 is SVGAGI in the germline V gene (reference sequence). The CDR3 is 14 residues long.

The CDR3, as DNA: TGTGCCAGCTCGAAGGACAACCCGTTGAGCTCTGGAAACACCATATATTTT. Translated: CASSKDNPLSSGNTIYF. The chain recombines TRBV18 with TRBJ1-3; TRBD1 is a possible D gene (5 bases). Germline-derived CDR1 and CDR2 are KGHSH and LQKENI. The CDR3 runs 17 residues. V was clipped by 6 bases and J by 0 bases, with 18 bases between them. Based on the CDR3 plus reference TRBV18 and TRBJ1-3, the full variable domain is NAGVMQNPRHLVRRRGQEARLRCSPMKGHSHVYWYRQLPEEGLKFMVYLQKENIIDESGMPKERFSAEFPKEGPSILRIQQVVRGDSAAYFCASSKDNPLSSGNTIYFGEGSWLTVV.

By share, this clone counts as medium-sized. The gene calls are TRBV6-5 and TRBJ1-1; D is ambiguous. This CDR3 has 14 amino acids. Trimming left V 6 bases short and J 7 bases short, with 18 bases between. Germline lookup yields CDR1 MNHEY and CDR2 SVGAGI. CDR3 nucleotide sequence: TGTGCCAGCAGCCTCAATTCCCTCGCGTTTGAAGCTTTCTTT. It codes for CASSLNSLAFEAFF.

The DNA of the CDR3 is TGTGCCAGCAGCTTAGTTTCAGGGGTTGGGGCCAACGTCCTGACTTTC. Protein: CASSLVSGVGANVLTF. The J gene is TRBJ2-6, the V gene TRBV7-9, with D possibly being TRBD1 (6 bases). V shed 1 base and J shed 3 bases, with 10 bases lying between them. Germline CDR1 and CDR2: SEHNR and FQNEAQ (reference sequence). The CDR3 extends over 16 amino acids.